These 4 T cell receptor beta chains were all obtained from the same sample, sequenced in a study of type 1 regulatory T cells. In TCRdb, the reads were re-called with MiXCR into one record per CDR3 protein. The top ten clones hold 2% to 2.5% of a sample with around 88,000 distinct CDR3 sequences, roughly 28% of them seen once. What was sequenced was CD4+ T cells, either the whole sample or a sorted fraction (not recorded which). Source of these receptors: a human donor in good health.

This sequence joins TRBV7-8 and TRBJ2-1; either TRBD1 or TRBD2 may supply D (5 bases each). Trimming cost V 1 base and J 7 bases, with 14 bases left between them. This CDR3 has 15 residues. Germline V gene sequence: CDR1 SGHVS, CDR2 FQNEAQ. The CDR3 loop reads CASSLGDARRNEQFF. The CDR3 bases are TGTGCCAGCAGCTTAGGGGACGCGAGACGGAATGAGCAGTTCTTC. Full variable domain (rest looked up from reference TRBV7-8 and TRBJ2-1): GAGVSQSPRYKVAKRGQDVALRCDPISGHVSLFWYQQALGQGPEFLTYFQNEAQLDKSGLPSDRFFAERPEGSVSTLKIQRTQQEDSAVYLCASSLGDARRNEQFFGPGTRLTVL.

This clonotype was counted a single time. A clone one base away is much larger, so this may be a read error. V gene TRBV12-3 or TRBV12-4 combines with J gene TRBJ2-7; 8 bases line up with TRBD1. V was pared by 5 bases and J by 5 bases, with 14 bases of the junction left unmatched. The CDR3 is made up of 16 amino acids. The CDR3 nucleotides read TGTGCCAGCAGTGGATTCAGTAGACAGGGGTCACACGAGCAGTACTTC. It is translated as CASSGFSRQGSHEQYF.

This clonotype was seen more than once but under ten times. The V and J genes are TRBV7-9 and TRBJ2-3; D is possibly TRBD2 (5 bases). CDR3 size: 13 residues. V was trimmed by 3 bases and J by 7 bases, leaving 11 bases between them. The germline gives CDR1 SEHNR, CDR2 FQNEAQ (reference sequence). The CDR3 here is CASSLPGTNTQYF. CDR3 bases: TGTGCCAGCAGCTTGCCGGGAACCAATACGCAGTATTTT.

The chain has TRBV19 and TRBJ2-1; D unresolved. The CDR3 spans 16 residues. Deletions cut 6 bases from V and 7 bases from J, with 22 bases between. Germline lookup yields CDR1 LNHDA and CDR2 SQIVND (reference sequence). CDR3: CASREDRALLGNEQFF. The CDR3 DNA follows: TGTGCCAGTAGGGAAGACCGGGCCCTCCTTGGGAATGAGCAGTTCTTC. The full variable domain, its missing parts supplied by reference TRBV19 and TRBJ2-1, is DGGITQSPKYLFRKEGQNVTLSCEQNLNHDAMYWYRQDPGQGLRLIYYSQIVNDFQKGDIAEGYSVSREKKESFPLTVTSAQKNPTAFYLCASREDRALLGNEQFFGPGTRLTVL.